This TCR beta chain was sequenced during a study of blood T cell repertoires in COVID-19. Turning to the study itself: The cDNA or gDNA used as material had been derived from T cells, B-cell-depleted T cells, or PBMCs.

Original processing methods: Nucleated cell counts were estimated from reference gene primer amplification. Only in-frame clones appear in the TCRdb table, and some are missing; sequencing was by immunoSEQ multiplex PCR. Clone size and the V and J calls come from that table; the DNA yielded D and trimming. The sample consists of roughly 42,000 clones, 87% of them appearing once. This CDR3 contains 13 residues. V was shortened by 8 bases and J by 4 bases, with 14 bases between the two germline ends. Germline loops: CDR1 SEHNR, CDR2 FQNEAQ (reference sequence). The TCR originated in a man in his 60s with acute or convalescent COVID-19. V usage is TRBV7-9 and J usage is TRBJ2-5; D is perhaps TRBD2 (5 bases). Sequenced sample: peripheral blood. This CDR3 reads CASSGNGIETQYF. CDR3 DNA: TGTGCCAGCTCGGGTAACGGGATAGAGACCCAGTACTTC.